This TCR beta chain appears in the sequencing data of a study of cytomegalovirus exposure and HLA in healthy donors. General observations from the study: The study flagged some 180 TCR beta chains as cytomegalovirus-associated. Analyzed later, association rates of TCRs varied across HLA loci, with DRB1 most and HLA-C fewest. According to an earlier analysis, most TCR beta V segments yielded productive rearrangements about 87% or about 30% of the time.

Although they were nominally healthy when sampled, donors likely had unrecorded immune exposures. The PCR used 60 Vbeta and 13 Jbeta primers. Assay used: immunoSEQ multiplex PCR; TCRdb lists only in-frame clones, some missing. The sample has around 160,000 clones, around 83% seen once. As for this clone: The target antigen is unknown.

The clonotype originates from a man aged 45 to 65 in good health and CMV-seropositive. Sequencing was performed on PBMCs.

The DNA of the CDR3 is TGCGCCAGCAGCCAAGATATTAGCGGGGGGGCCTCCTACAATGAGCAGTTCTTC. This encodes CASSQDISGGASYNEQFF. The V call is TRBV4-3, the J call TRBJ2-1; 11 bases line up with TRBD2. CDR3 length: 18 residues. V lost 0 bases to trimming and J lost 0 bases; unmatched junction nucleotides: 4. Per the germline V gene, CDR1 is LGHNA and CDR2 is YSLEER.